This T cell receptor (beta chain) was identified during a study of shared T cell receptors in the human thymus. V was cut by 7 bases and J by 4 bases, with 13 bases left in between. Germline assignment: CDR1 MNHNS and CDR2 SASEGT. The CDR3 is made up of 14 amino acids. The protocol was immunoSEQ multiplex PCR, while the TCRdb copy is restricted to in-frame clones and leaves out a portion. The table lists 540,000 or so clones, around three quarters of them singletons, with around 0.012% in the top ten. This same sample was also part of a study on human thymus T cells. That source notes: Thymic resections from corrective heart surgery supplied the tissue.

The sample consisted of thymocytes. The V and J genes are TRBV6-1 and TRBJ1-4; D is uncertain. This receptor was taken from a boy under two years old with a congenital heart defect. The DNA of the CDR3 is TGTGCCAGCAAGGCGCGGCACTATAATGAAAAACTGTTTTTT. Residues: CASKARHYNEKLFF.